The 13 T cell receptor beta chains presented below share a single source sample, sequenced in a study of blood T cell repertoires in COVID-19. TCRdb's copy holds only in-frame clones and misses some; the assay was immunoSEQ multiplex PCR. This table has approximately 210,000 clones, roughly nine tenths appearing once. Sequencing input: peripheral blood. These receptors were taken from a man aged 25-45 years with acute or convalescent COVID-19.

The chain combines TRBV5-1 with TRBJ2-7, with TRBD2 matching 12 bases. The V segment lost 4 bases and the J segment 3 bases; nucleotides outside the gene matches: 5. Germline CDR1 is SGHRS and CDR2 is YFSETQ. The CDR3 totals 15 residues. The CDR3 loop is CASSLLAGGHYEQYF. The CDR3 DNA is TGCGCCAGCAGCCTTCTAGCGGGAGGGCACTACGAGCAGTACTTC.

V is TRBV27 and J is TRBJ1-2, with a weak D call TRBD1 (5 bases). Germline CDR1 MNHEY, CDR2 SMNVEV (reference sequence). The CDR3 has 13 residues. Trimming stripped 6 bases from V and 0 bases from J, with 8 bases between. The CDR3 protein is CASRTAANYGYTF. CDR3 DNA: TGTGCCAGCAGGACAGCCGCTAACTATGGCTACACCTTC.

The chain couples TRBV5-8 to TRBJ2-7, with a tentative D call TRBD1 (6 bases). The CDR3 length is 15 residues. V was pared by 4 bases and J by 1 base, with 15 bases between. Germline V gene sequence: CDR1 SGHTS, CDR2 YDEGEE. CDR3 sequence: CASSPPTGRSYEQYF. DNA for the CDR3: TGTGCCAGCAGCCCCCCGACAGGTAGATCCTACGAGCAGTACTTC.

The chain couples TRBV10-3 to TRBJ2-1; tentatively, D is TRBD1 (5 bases). Trimming left V 7 bases short and J 8 bases short, with 15 bases between. Germline V gene data show CDR1 as ENHRY and CDR2 as SYGVKD. This CDR3 comprises 13 residues. As DNA, the CDR3 is TGTGCCATCAAGGGTGACCAGGGCGATGAGCAGTTCTTC. As protein: CAIKGDQGDEQFF.

This clone was counted a single time. The rearrangement joins TRBV6-4 to TRBJ1-2; D possibly corresponds to TRBD1 (5 bases). The V gene's germline CDR1 is MRHNA and CDR2 SNTAGT. The length of the CDR3 is 15 residues. V lost 3 bases to trimming and J lost 7 bases, with 18 bases between them. The CDR3 loop is CASSESDGRASGYTF. The CDR3, as DNA: TGTGCCAGCAGTGAGAGCGATGGCAGGGCGAGTGGCTACACCTTC.

The V call is TRBV20-1, the J call TRBJ2-7; perhaps TRBD1 as D (6 bases). The germline V and J ends were trimmed by 3 bases and 7 bases, with 10 bases remaining between them. The CDR3 is made up of 11 amino acids. The V gene's germline CDR1 is DFQATT and CDR2 SNEGSKA (reference sequence). CDR3 region: CSARDSREQYF. CDR3 bases: TGCAGTGCTAGGGACAGCCGGGAGCAGTACTTC.

The chain joins TRBV5-1 to TRBJ2-2, with 7 bases aligning to TRBD2. Germline loops: CDR1 SGHRS, CDR2 YFSETQ. The CDR3 consists of 14 residues. The V segment lost 10 bases and the J segment 3 bases; nucleotides outside the gene matches: 9. DNA of the CDR3: TGCGCCTGCTCGACGGGGGGTCACACCGGGGAGCTGTTTTTT. Translated, it gives CACSTGGHTGELFF.

This rearrangement joins TRBV28 to TRBJ2-1; weak D call: TRBD2 (5 bases). CDR1 MDHEN and CDR2 SYDVKM come from the germline V gene. Trimming pared 10 bases from V and 7 bases from J, leaving 20 bases between. This CDR3 has 14 amino acids. The CDR3 reads CATHSRRPGNEQFF. CDR3 nucleotides: TGTGCCACCCACTCCAGGAGGCCGGGTAATGAGCAGTTCTTC.

V usage is TRBV9 and J usage is TRBJ2-1, with TRBD2 as a possible D gene (5 bases). The germline V gene has CDR1 SGDLS and CDR2 YYNGEE. The CDR3 runs 15 residues. Trimming removed 2 bases from V and 5 bases from J, with 14 bases in between. Here the CDR3 DNA reads TGTGCCAGCAGCGTCGTGGGTGGAGCGGACAATGAGCAGTTCTTC. Amino acid sequence: CASSVVGGADNEQFF.

The DNA of the CDR3 is TGCGCCAGCAGCGGAACAACCCCGGGACTACCCACCCGAGCCAAGTTCTTC. Its translation: CASSGTTPGLPTRAKFF. V and J are TRBV5-1 and TRBJ2-1; 7 nucleotides match TRBD2. Germline CDR1 is SGHRS and CDR2 is YFSETQ. The CDR3 consists of 17 residues. With V trimmed by 4 bases and J by 14 bases, 24 bases remained unmatched.

The chain joins TRBV5-1 to TRBJ2-5; the D is unclear. Deletions cut 0 bases from V and 1 base from J, with 7 bases between. The CDR3 sequence is 14 residues long. The V gene's germline CDR1 is SGHRS and CDR2 YFSETQ. CDR3 residues: CASSLVTSQETQYF. Here the CDR3 DNA reads TGCGCCAGCAGCTTGGTTACAAGCCAAGAGACCCAGTACTTC. Variable domain in full (rest from reference TRBV5-1 and TRBJ2-5): KAGVTQTPRYLIKTRGQQVTLSCSPISGHRSVSWYQQTPGQGLQFLFEYFSETQRNKGNFPGRFSGRQFSNSRSEMNVSTLELGDSALYLCASSLVTSQETQYFGPGTRLLVL.

This clone was seen a single time. The V and J genes are TRBV13 and TRBJ1-6, with 10 bases matching TRBD1. The trim removed 5 bases at V and 8 bases at J, leaving 9 bases unmatched. The CDR3 extends over 16 amino acids. Germline V gene data show CDR1 as PRHDT and CDR2 as FYEKMQ (reference sequence). As DNA, the CDR3 is TGTGCCAGCAGCCCCCGGACAGGGGGTTCGTATTCACCCCTCCACTTT. It codes for CASSPRTGGSYSPLHF.

The CDR3 coding sequence is TGTGCCAGTAGTATCGGGACAGGAGTAAACACCGGGGAGCTGTTTTTT. Encoded protein: CASSIGTGVNTGELFF. The genes are TRBV19 and TRBJ2-2; 8 bases map to TRBD1. V shed 3 bases, J shed 2 bases, and the junction held 5 bases outside the gene matches. This CDR3 region has 16 residues. Per germline, CDR1 LNHDA and CDR2 SQIVND (reference sequence).